This section outlines one T cell receptor (beta chain) sequence together with its context. Antigen unknown. Germline V lookup: CDR1 MRHNA, CDR2 SNTAGT. This CDR3 region has 18 residues. Trimming at V came to 0 bases and at J to 8 bases, leaving 13 bases not matched to a gene. This sample is part of a study of T cell responses to AZD1222 COVID-19 vaccine. TCRdb's copy holds only in-frame clones and misses some; the assay was immunoSEQ multiplex PCR. The table shows about 140,000 clones, with roughly 92% occurring only once. Whole-study findings and limits: Most donors were white British, females outnumbered males, and clonal diversity was possibly underestimated. Variant regions that are unmutated are reportedly the target of nearly half of spike-specific TCRs.

This sequence was found in an adult who received the AZD1222 COVID-19 vaccine. This specimen was peripheral blood, taken 28 days after the second AZD1222 dose. The chain joins TRBV6-4 to TRBJ2-1, with TRBD2 matching 10 bases. CDR3 region: CASSDSASGGSGIDEQFF. The CDR3 bases are TGTGCCAGCAGTGACTCGGCTAGCGGGGGCTCCGGCATCGATGAGCAGTTCTTC.